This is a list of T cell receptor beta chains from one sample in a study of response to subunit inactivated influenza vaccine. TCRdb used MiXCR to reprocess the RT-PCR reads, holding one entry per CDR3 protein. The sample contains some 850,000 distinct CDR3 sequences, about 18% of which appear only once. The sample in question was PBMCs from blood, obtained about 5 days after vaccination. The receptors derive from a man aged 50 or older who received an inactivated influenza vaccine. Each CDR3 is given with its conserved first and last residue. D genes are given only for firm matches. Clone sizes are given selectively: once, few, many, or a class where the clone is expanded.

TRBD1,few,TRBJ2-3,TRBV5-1,CASSRSGQGPFQDTQYF,TGCGCCAGCAGCCGATCGGGACAGGGCCCCTTCCAAGATACGCAGTATTTT
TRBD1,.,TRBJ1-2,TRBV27,CASSGLDRGLYGYTF,TGTGCCAGCAGTGGACTCGACAGGGGGCTTTATGGCTACACCTTC
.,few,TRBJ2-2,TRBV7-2,CASSLVGPVNTGELFF,TGTGCCAGCAGCTTAGTTGGCCCAGTGAACACCGGGGAGCTGTTTTTT
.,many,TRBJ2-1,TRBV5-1,CASSLVWQSSYNEQFF,TGCGCCAGCAGCTTGGTCTGGCAGTCCTCCTACAATGAGCAGTTCTTC
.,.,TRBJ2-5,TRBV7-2,CASSLDVYRETQYF,TGTGCCAGCAGCTTAGACGTGTATCGGGAGACCCAGTACTTC
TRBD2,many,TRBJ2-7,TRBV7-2,CASSLDRLAGGREQYF,TGTGCCAGCAGCTTAGATCGTCTAGCGGGAGGCCGAGAGCAGTACTTC
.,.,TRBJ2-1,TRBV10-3,CAISPGGNGNEQFF,TGTGCCATCAGTCCAGGTGGAAATGGCAATGAGCAGTTCTTC
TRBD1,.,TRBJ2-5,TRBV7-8,CASSSGTGRGVETQYF,TGTGCCAGCAGCTCCGGGACAGGGAGAGGGGTGGAGACCCAGTACTTC
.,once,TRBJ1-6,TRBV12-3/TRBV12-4,CASSFMGDSPLHF,TGTGCCAGCAGCTTCATGGGTGATTCACCCCTCCACTTT
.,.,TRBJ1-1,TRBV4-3,CASSQVGDGAEAFF,TGCGCCAGCAGCCAAGTGGGGGATGGAGCTGAAGCTTTCTTT
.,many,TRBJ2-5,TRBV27,CASSHGTHGETQYF,TGTGCCAGCAGTCATGGGACGCACGGGGAGACCCAGTACTTC
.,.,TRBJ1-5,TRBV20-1,CSASNTRGNSNQPQHF,TGCAGTGCTAGTAACACCAGGGGCAATAGCAATCAGCCCCAGCATTTT
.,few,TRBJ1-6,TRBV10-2,CASTGLESSYNSPLHF,TGCGCCAGCACCGGACTGGAGAGCTCCTATAATTCACCCCTCCACTTT
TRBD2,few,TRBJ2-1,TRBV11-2,CASSLVTVDGGGPGYNEQFF,TGTGCCAGCAGCTTAGTTACTGTCGATGGGGGAGGGCCGGGGTACAATGAGCAGTTCTTC
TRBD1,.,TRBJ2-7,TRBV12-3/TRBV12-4,CASSSTGTGGGEQYF,TGTGCCAGCAGTTCAACCGGGACAGGGGGCGGCGAGCAGTACTTC
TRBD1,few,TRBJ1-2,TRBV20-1,CSAHTGQFNYGYTF,TGCAGTGCTCACACGGGACAGTTCAACTATGGCTACACCTTC
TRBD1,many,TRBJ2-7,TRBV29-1,CSVGAGTGDYEQYF,TGCAGCGTTGGTGCAGGGACAGGGGACTACGAGCAGTACTTC
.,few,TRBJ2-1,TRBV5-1,CASSLDALLTKDEQFF,TGCGCCAGCAGCTTGGACGCTTTACTAACTAAGGATGAGCAGTTCTTC
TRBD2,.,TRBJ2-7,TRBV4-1,CASSRASGRSYEQYF,TGCGCCAGCAGTCGAGCTAGCGGGAGATCCTACGAGCAGTACTTC
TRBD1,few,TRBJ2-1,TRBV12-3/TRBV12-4,CASTQRDRGREQFF,TGTGCCAGCACCCAGAGGGACAGGGGGCGCGAGCAGTTCTTC
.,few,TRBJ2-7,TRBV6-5,CASSYSGWDEQYF,TGTGCCAGCAGTTACTCGGGGTGGGACGAGCAGTACTTC
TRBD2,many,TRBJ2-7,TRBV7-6,CASSLRTSSNYEQYF,TGTGCCAGCAGCTTAAGGACTAGCAGTAACTACGAGCAGTACTTC
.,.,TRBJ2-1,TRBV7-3,CASSHPDSNEQFF,TGTGCCAGCAGCCACCCGGACAGCAATGAGCAGTTCTTC
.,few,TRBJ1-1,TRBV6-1,CASSESGFGYTEAFF,TGTGCCAGCAGTGAATCCGGCTTCGGGTACACTGAAGCTTTCTTT